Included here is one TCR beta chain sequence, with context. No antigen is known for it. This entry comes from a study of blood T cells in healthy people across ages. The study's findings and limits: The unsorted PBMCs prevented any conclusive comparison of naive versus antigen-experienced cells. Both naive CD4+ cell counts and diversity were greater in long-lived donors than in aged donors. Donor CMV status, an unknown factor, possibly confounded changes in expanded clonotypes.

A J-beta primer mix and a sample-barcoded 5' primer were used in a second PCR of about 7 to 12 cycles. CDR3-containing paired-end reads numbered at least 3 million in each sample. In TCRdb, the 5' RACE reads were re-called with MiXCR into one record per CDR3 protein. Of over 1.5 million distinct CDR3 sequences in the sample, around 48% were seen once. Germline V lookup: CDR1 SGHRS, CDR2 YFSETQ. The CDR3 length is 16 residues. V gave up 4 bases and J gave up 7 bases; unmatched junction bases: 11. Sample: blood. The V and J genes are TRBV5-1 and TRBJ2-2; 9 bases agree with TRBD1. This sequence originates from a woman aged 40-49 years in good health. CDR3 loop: CASSPGTGRTNGELFF. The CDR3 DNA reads TGCGCCAGCAGCCCTGGGACAGGGAGGACGAACGGGGAGCTGTTTTTT.